This TCR beta chain was observed in a study of T cell clusters in autoimmune cytopenias. Findings of the study overall: TRB repertoire shifts in secondary cytopenia and chronic lymphocytic leukemia mostly reflected lymphoma, not autoimmunity.

This clonotype ranks as medium-sized (0.01 to 0.1%) in terms of frequency. The antigen remains undetermined. The CDR3 is 14 residues long. Germline assignment: CDR1 MNHEY and CDR2 SMNVEV (reference sequence). Multiplex touch-down PCR amplified TRB using TRB-A and TRB-B pools in one tube. TCRdb re-called the multiplex PCR reads and shows each CDR3 protein once, DNA omitted. The data include about 1,100 distinct CDR3 sequences; the top ten clones carry approximately 48%. About 39,000 genome equivalents of blood DNA were amplified for TRB. Material: peripheral blood. This clonotype was sampled from a human donor with an autoimmune cytopenia or autoimmune hepatitis (not recorded which). This chain links TRBV27 with TRBJ2-1; TCRdb gives TRBD2 as the D gene, but with no DNA this cannot be confirmed. CDR3 loop: CASSLGGFNNEQFF.